This T cell receptor (beta chain) was identified in a study of cytomegalovirus exposure and HLA in healthy donors (TCRdb year 2017). In terms of the full investigation: An earlier analysis of around 600 of the donors reported about 250 Gb of sequence data and 117 million unique TCR beta sequences from about 179 million T cells. Roughly 290 gigabases of sequencing data and approximately 91 million unique TCR sequences made up an early release that covered several hundred HLA-typed donors. The genetic ancestry cluster associated with self-reported Caucasian donors included about 84% of the approximately 430 genotyped donors. The study aimed to test whether signatures of past pathogen exposure could be identified by cataloging public T cell receptors. The T cell repertoires of under 700 subjects were profiled by immunosequencing and related to cytomegalovirus serostatus. Besides the first cohort of approximately 710 subjects, a separate validation cohort made up of around 120 different subjects was used. To predict cytomegalovirus infection status, the study combined high-throughput TCR immunosequencing, statistical association of individual TCRs with disease status, and machine learning. To study patterns of TCR occurrence, a later analysis re-analyzed previously published TCR beta repertoires from 600 to 750 donors and added high-resolution HLA genotyping. Rather than using new phenotypic data, the later analysis identified candidate immune exposures from TCR beta sequences and from how often those sequences occurred across donors. To decide whether each TCR beta V gene segment behaved as functional or pseudogenic, an earlier analysis of some 600 of the donors relied on high-throughput TCR beta sequencing. Donor age, sex, ethnicity and CMV serostatus were collected together with the repertoire data. A later genetic analysis used genome-wide SNP genotypes for about 55% of the 666 donors, treating that subset as a discovery cohort. Every repertoire in the discovery cohort had been generated on one and the same sequencing platform. HLA typing included class I and class II loci at four-digit resolution. The number of typed donors differed by locus: roughly 629-640 for A, B, C, DRB1 and DQB1; approximately 540 for DQA1; about 600 for DPA1; and around 450 for DPB1. Because of strong linkage in the cohort, five DR-DQ haplotypes were treated as single units for association and clustering. Among roughly 400 genotyped donors of the cohort, an average of approximately 200,000 unique TCR beta nucleotide sequences was sequenced per donor, of which roughly 18% were non-productive. Findings and caveats that apply to the study as a whole: Correlated functional status among segregating V segments might reflect linkage disequilibrium, but an unknown experimental factor could not be ruled out. A further reported finding was that TCR beta sequences accurately predicted the HLA-A and HLA-B alleles for most subjects in the first cohort. Only TCR beta chains were sequenced in this cohort, and the absence of alpha or paired-chain data limited detectable features. A later genetic analysis associated a missense DCLRE1C variant with V-gene and J-gene trimming of TCR beta chains, and an independent cohort replicated the association. In an earlier analysis of 450 to 750 of the donors, most TCR beta V segments appeared in productive rearrangements about 87% or about 30% of the time, broadly matching IMGT annotations. In the study, approximately 160 TCR beta chains were listed as associated with cytomegalovirus. Because counts were too low, seventeen rarely observed V segments, including chromosome 9 orphons, were excluded from the earlier analysis of around 590 of the donors. Three of the identified cytomegalovirus-associated TCR beta chains were confirmed in vitro to be specific for cytomegalovirus antigens. Strong co-occurrence of HLA alleles, especially DR and DQ, made assigning TCR associations to individual alleles difficult. In a later analysis, several top co-occurrence clusters were reported to appear linked to parvovirus B19, influenza, CMV and Epstein-Barr virus. It was suggested by the authors that the approach could potentially be generalized to other disease states and immunological phenotypes. Roughly uniform sequencing depth across donors was assumed in presence/absence analyses, although this assumption may not hold. A cluster of highly shared sequence variants was judged likely to represent a technical artifact of the sequencing pipeline. In a later analysis, most CMV-associated TCR beta chains were found to appear HLA-restricted, with HLA associations seemingly driven largely by CMV exposure. In a later analysis, the rate of TCR association differed among HLA loci, with DRB1 alleles having the most associated TCRs and HLA-C alleles having the fewest. Because HLA typing was unavailable for some donors at each locus, only the typed subset was used in association tests. The 87-base-pair reads could not distinguish some IMGT-functional V segments, including TRBV6-2 and TRBV6-3, so those segments were excluded. Cytomegalovirus status was reported to be diagnosed by the classifier with high specificity and sensitivity in both the original and validation cohorts. While some public TCRs were present in many individuals, most TCR sequences turned up only very rarely across donors. In a later analysis, HLA-associated TCR beta chains showed more clonal expansion and lower generation probabilities than non-associated chains that were equally common. CMV serostatus was the only immune exposure information available for the cohort. In a later analysis, 15,000 to 20,000 TCR beta sequences were associated with specific HLA alleles at a false discovery rate of 0.05. A later genetic analysis reported fewer N-insertions in productive TCRs among donors in an Asian-associated ancestry cluster than the approximately 700-donor mean.

The cohort consisted of some 670 healthy bone marrow donors. At the time of sampling, all cohort members were nominally healthy, though unrecorded immune exposures were likely present. The donor was CMV seropositive and belonged to the group of 250 to 300 seropositive cohort members. A peripheral blood sample was provided by each donor, and peripheral blood mononuclear cells were used for TCR beta sequencing. Genomic DNA extraction from the blood cell samples was performed with the Qiagen DNeasy Blood Extraction Kit. The CDR3 goes from the cysteine to the phenylalanine over 15 residues. This entry keeps only the CDR3 DNA: 45 bases, framed from base 1. Sequences SNHLY (CDR1) and FYNNEI (CDR2) are obtained from the germline V gene. From V the trimming removes 2 bases and from J it removes 4 bases, while the gene matches leave 5 bases of the junction unaccounted for. Library construction relied on the immunoSEQ multiplex PCR assay. For the multiplex PCR, a mixture combining 60 forward primers for TCR Vbeta segments and 13 reverse primers for TCR Jbeta segments was used. Amplification of the CDR3 region of rearranged TCR beta genes was performed with a multiplex PCR assay on genomic DNA. The amplified TCR beta libraries were sequenced on the Illumina HiSeq System as 87-base-pair reads. The paper's data handling went like this. In a later analysis, tens of millions of unique TCR beta chains were counted across the roughly 610 repertoires, and approximately 9.9 million of these chains were shared by at least two donors. A nearest-neighbor algorithm error-corrected the raw reads and collapsed the reads into unique sequences, merging closely related sequences to remove PCR and sequencing errors. V, D and J gene segments were assigned by aligning CDR3 sequences to IMGT reference sequences. Each retained sequence needed at least a six-nucleotide match to both a V gene segment and a J gene segment. Rearrangements were called productive when the CDR3 lacked stop codons and stayed in frame with V and J; all others were non-productive. CDR3 was defined by IMGT convention, running from the second conserved V-encoded cysteine to the conserved J-encoded phenylalanine. In an earlier analysis of roughly 580 of the donors, sequences lacking an unambiguous match to a single V gene segment were excluded. In an earlier analysis of 587 of the donors, V segments were called functional above 56.7% productive rearrangements and were called segregating when the between-donor standard deviation exceeded 5%. A statistical classification framework was built to diagnose cytomegalovirus status from the catalog of TCR beta chain sequences. A later analysis assigned V and J genes by comparing TCR nucleotide sequences with IMGT/GENE-DB human TR gene sequences. The TCRdist pipeline was used in a later analysis to assign CDR3 sequences and most-parsimonious VDJ recombination scenarios. In a later analysis, each TCR beta chain was defined by its CDR3 amino acid sequence together with its V-gene family, and reads lacking a unique V-gene family were excluded. In a later analysis, 450 to 600 highly shared, low-generation-probability nucleotide sequences were removed to address suspected cross-contamination and a sequencing artifact. For each public chain, a later analysis derived a clonal expansion index from normalized ranks of inferred template counts within each repertoire. In a later analysis, generation probabilities were computed with a VDJ recombination model fitted to out-of-frame rearrangements, and the resulting probabilities were checked against IGoR. In a later analysis, TCR-TCR, TCR-HLA and TCR-CMV co-occurrence was scored with hypergeometric tests, and a repertoire-size bias correction was applied to TCR pairs. A later analysis estimated false discovery rates by permuting HLA or CMV assignments 20 times. In a later analysis, co-occurring TCRs were grouped using DBSCAN, with TCRdist sequence similarity added in when clustering inside HLA-allele-positive subsets. Repertoires with fewer than 30,000 or more than 120,000 public chains, plus five repertoires with anomalous nucleotide sharing, were excluded from co-occurrence clustering. TCRdb's version of the immuneACCESS table is confined to in-frame rearrangements and falls short of the full clone set. An unresolved V gene accounts for under half of the shortfall where checked; the remainder is of unknown origin. The D gene and trimming were derived from the DNA, and the V and J assignments and clone size from that table. The sample table records 150,000 to 200,000 clones; about 12% of these occur just once. Together, the top ten hold under 10% of the sample.

Regarding this clone: Its antigen is currently not known. Base qualities were left out, and no much larger clone turns up one base away.

Input material: PBMCs. Recombination joined TRBV2 with TRBJ1-5, and TRBD1 matches 7 of the central bases. This TCR came from a man in his fifties in good health and CMV-seropositive. The DNA sequence is given as TGTGCCAGCAGTGAACGACAGGGCTGGAATCAGCCCCAGCATTTT. Translated, it reads CASSERQGWNQPQHF. Extended through the reference TRBV2 and TRBJ1-5 proteins, this CDR3 yields the full variable domain: EPEVTQTPSHQVTQMGQEVILRCVPISNHLYFYWYRQILGQKVEFLVSFYNNEISEKSEIFDDQFSVERPDGSNFTLKIRSTKLEDSAMYFCASSERQGWNQPQHFGDGTRLSIL.